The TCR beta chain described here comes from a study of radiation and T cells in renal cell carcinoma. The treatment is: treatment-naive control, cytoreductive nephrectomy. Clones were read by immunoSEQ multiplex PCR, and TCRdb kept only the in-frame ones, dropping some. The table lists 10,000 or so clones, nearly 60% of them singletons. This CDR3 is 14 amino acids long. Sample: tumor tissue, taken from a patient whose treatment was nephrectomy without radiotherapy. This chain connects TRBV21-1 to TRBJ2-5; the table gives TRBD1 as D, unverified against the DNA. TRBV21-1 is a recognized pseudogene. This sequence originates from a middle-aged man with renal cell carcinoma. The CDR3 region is CASSRTGEGETQYF. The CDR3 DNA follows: TGTGCCAGCAGCAGGACAGGGGAGGGAGAGACCCAGTACTTC.